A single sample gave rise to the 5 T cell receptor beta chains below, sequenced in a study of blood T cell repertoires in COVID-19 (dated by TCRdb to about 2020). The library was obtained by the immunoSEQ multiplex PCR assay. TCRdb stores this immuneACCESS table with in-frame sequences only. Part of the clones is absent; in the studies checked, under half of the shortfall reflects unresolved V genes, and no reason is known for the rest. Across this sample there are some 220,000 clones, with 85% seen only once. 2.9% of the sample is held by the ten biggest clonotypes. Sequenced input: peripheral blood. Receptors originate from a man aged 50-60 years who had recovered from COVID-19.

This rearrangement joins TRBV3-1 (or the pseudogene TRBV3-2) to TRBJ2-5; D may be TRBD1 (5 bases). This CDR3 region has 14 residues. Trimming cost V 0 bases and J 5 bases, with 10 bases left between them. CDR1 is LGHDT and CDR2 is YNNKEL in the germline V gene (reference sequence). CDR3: CASSQDTRVETQYF. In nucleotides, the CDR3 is TGTGCCAGCAGCCAAGATACCAGGGTTGAGACCCAGTACTTC.

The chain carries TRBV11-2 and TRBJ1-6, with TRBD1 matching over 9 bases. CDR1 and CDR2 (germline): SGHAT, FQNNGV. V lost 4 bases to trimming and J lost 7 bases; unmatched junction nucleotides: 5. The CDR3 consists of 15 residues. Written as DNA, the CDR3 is TGTGCCAGCAGCTCCACGGGACAGGGAAATTCACCCCTCCACTTT. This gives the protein CASSSTGQGNSPLHF.

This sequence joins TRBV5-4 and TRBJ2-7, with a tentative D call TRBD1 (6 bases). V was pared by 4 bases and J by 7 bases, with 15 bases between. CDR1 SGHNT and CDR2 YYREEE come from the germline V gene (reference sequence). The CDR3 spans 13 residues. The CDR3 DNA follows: TGTGCCAGCAGCGACAGGCGAGAAGGGGAGCAGTACTTC. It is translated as CASSDRREGEQYF.

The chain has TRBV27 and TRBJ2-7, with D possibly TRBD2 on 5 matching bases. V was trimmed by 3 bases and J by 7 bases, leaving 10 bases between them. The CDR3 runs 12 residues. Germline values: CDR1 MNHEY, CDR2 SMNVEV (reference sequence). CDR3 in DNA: TGTGCCAGCAGTTTTTCTACGGGGGAGCAGTACTTC. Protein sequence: CASSFSTGEQYF.

CDR3 sequence reads: CASSARKQGRNQPQHF. CDR3 sequence (DNA): TGTGCCAGTAGTGCCCGAAAACAGGGTAGGAATCAGCCCCAGCATTTT. The V gene is TRBV19, the J gene TRBJ1-5, with D tentatively TRBD1 (6 bases). The CDR3 sequence is 16 residues long. The V and J ends lost 5 bases and 4 bases respectively, with 18 bases between them. Germline CDR1 and CDR2: LNHDA and SQIVND (reference sequence).